A selection of T cell receptor beta chains follows, all from one sample in a study of blood T cell repertoires in COVID-19. Produced via immunoSEQ multiplex PCR; TCRdb's table is partial and in-frame only. Among 60,000 to 70,000 clones, over 80% were seen once, and the ten largest hold about two fifths. The specimen sequenced was peripheral blood. The source of these receptors is a human donor in a cohort sampled during active COVID-19. Both conserved end residues are part of each CDR3. D genes are given only for firm matches. Not all rows give a size; the values are once, few, many and, for expanded clones, a class.

V	size	J	D	CDR3	DNA
TRBV24-1	NA	TRBJ2-3	NA	CATSLTGGTDTQYF	TGTGCCACCAGCCTTACGGGGGGCACAGATACGCAGTATTTT
TRBV7-9	NA	TRBJ2-7	TRBD1	CASGLQGAGEQYF	TGTGCCAGCGGATTACAGGGGGCTGGAGAGCAGTACTTC
TRBV27	NA	TRBJ1-2	NA	CASSPSQGNYGYTF	TGTGCCAGCAGTCCCTCGCAGGGGAACTATGGCTACACCTTC
TRBV18	NA	TRBJ2-5	NA	CASSPGGEETQYF	TGTGCCAGCTCACCAGGGGGCGAGGAGACCCAGTACTTC
TRBV18	NA	TRBJ1-2	NA	CASSTQDGYTF	TGTGCCAGCTCTACCCAGGATGGCTACACCTTC
TRBV30	NA	TRBJ2-1	TRBD1	CAWSPGTGLYNEQFF	TGTGCCTGGAGCCCCGGGACAGGGTTATACAATGAGCAGTTCTTC
TRBV7-2	NA	TRBJ2-7	TRBD1	CASSFDRGSHEQYF	TGTGCCAGCAGCTTCGACAGGGGTTCTCACGAGCAGTACTTC
TRBV5-1	NA	TRBJ2-3	NA	CASSLDITDTQYF	TGCGCCAGCAGCTTGGACATCACAGATACGCAGTATTTT
TRBV6-6	once	TRBJ1-3	NA	CASTTHQALSGNTIYF	TGTGCCAGCACCACCCACCAGGCTCTCTCTGGAAACACCATATATTTT
TRBV2	NA	TRBJ2-5	NA	CASSASSVETQYF	TGTGCCAGCAGTGCCTCTAGCGTCGAGACCCAGTACTTC
TRBV28	NA	TRBJ1-1	NA	CASIPGAAGRDTEAFF	TGTGCCAGCATCCCCGGAGCCGCAGGGCGAGACACTGAAGCTTTCTTT
TRBV5-1	NA	TRBJ1-2	TRBD1	CASSWGQDGYTF	TGCGCCAGCAGCTGGGGACAGGATGGCTACACCTTC
TRBV5-1	NA	TRBJ2-7	NA	CASSLPRGQLYGYEQYF	TGCGCCAGCAGCTTGCCCCGGGGTCAACTTTACGGCTACGAGCAGTACTTC
TRBV5-1	NA	TRBJ2-1	NA	CASSQDWAGEQFF	TGCGCCAGCAGCCAAGACTGGGCGGGGGAGCAGTTCTTC
TRBV12-3/TRBV12-4	NA	TRBJ1-1	NA	CASSLSPPAEAFF	TGTGCCAGCAGTTTATCTCCCCCTGCTGAAGCTTTCTTT
TRBV20-1	NA	TRBJ2-7	NA	CSARRGYEQYF	TGCAGTGCTAGAAGGGGCTACGAGCAGTACTTC
TRBV27	NA	TRBJ1-6	TRBD1	CASSLSGRGFNNSPLHF	TGTGCCAGCAGTTTATCCGGCAGGGGGTTCAATAATTCACCCCTCCACTTT
TRBV29-1	once	TRBJ1-2	NA	CSVPQGGILYGYTF	TGCAGCGTCCCTCAGGGAGGGATCCTCTATGGCTACACCTTC
TRBV11-2	few	TRBJ2-2	TRBD2	CASSLLAGGFEGTGELFF	TGTGCCAGCAGCTTACTAGCGGGGGGTTTTGAAGGCACCGGGGAGCTGTTTTTT
TRBV9	once	TRBJ2-2	TRBD1	CASSIRTGTGELFF	TGTGCCAGCAGCATAAGGACAGGGACCGGGGAGCTGTTTTTT
TRBV2	NA	TRBJ1-1	NA	CAWHRESSTEAFF	TGTGCCTGGCACAGGGAGTCGAGCACTGAAGCTTTCTTT
TRBV2	NA	TRBJ2-1	TRBD2	CASSGATSGLGEQFF	TGTGCCAGCAGTGGTGCGACTAGCGGGCTCGGTGAGCAGTTCTTC
TRBV7-2	once	TRBJ2-7	NA	CASSPDGRDELYF	TGTGCCAGCAGCCCTGACGGGCGGGACGAGTTGTACTTC
TRBV27	few	TRBJ2-7	NA	CASSLLGARVAYEQYF	TGTGCCAGCAGTTTATTAGGTGCTCGGGTAGCCTACGAGCAGTACTTC
TRBV29-1	few	TRBJ1-2	NA	CSVYGGTGGYTF	TGCAGCGTTTATGGGGGCACCGGGGGCTACACCTTC
TRBV2	NA	TRBJ1-2	NA	CASTSRGGARGF	TGTGCCAGCACCTCGCGGGGGGGGGCGCGGGGCTTC
TRBV20-1	few	TRBJ1-1	NA	CSARDRNEAFF	TGCAGTGCTAGAGACAGGAATGAAGCTTTCTTT
TRBV28	NA	TRBJ2-7	NA	CASSSRGFEQYF	TGTGCCAGCAGCTCTCGGGGTTTCGAGCAGTACTTC
TRBV9	NA	TRBJ2-3	NA	CASSVNPDSRVQYF	TGTGCCAGCAGCGTTAATCCGGACTCACGGGTGCAGTATTTT
TRBV5-1	NA	TRBJ2-6	TRBD1	CASSLGQGYSGANVLTF	TGCGCCAGCAGCCTGGGACAGGGGTACTCTGGGGCCAACGTCCTGACTTTC
TRBV19	NA	TRBJ1-2	TRBD1	CASSNQDRPNYGYTF	TGTGCCAGTAGTAACCAGGACAGGCCTAACTATGGCTACACCTTC
TRBV5-1	NA	TRBJ2-3	NA	CASSLYSPTTDTQYF	TGCGCCAGCAGCTTATACTCACCAACCACAGATACGCAGTATTTT
TRBV5-1	NA	TRBJ1-2	TRBD1	CASSVPTGNNLYTF	TGCGCCAGCAGTGTCCCGACAGGGAATAATCTCTACACCTTC
TRBV28	NA	TRBJ1-1	NA	CASSPSGSEVTEAFF	TGTGCCAGCAGTCCCTCCGGTTCGGAGGTCACTGAAGCTTTCTTT
TRBV18	NA	TRBJ1-1	TRBD1	CASSGGQGDTEAFF	TGTGCCAGCTCGGGCGGACAGGGGGACACTGAAGCTTTCTTT
TRBV19	NA	TRBJ1-1	NA	CASSRGGPGTEAFF	TGTGCCAGTAGTCGGGGAGGTCCCGGGACTGAAGCTTTCTTT
TRBV27	NA	TRBJ1-2	NA	CASSGGQTSHNYGYTF	TGTGCCAGCAGTGGTGGACAGACCAGCCATAACTATGGCTACACCTTC
TRBV24-1	NA	TRBJ2-1	NA	CATSRGGGNEQFF	TGTGCCACCTCGAGAGGGGGGGGCAATGAGCAGTTCTTC
TRBV21-1	few	TRBJ2-7	NA	CASSKFGTGTYEQYF	NA
TRBV5-6	NA	TRBJ1-2	TRBD1	CASSLGDRGYGYTF	TGTGCCAGCAGCTTGGGGGACAGGGGTTATGGCTACACCTTC
TRBV21-1	few	TRBJ2-1	NA	CASSKGGQRGYNEQFF	TGTGCCAGCAGCAAAGGGGGCCAGCGGGGGTACAATGAGCAGTTCTTC
TRBV5-4	NA	TRBJ1-1	NA	CASSLAKQGRNTEAFF	TGTGCCAGCAGCTTGGCCAAGCAGGGGAGAAACACTGAAGCTTTCTTT
TRBV5-4	NA	TRBJ1-6	TRBD1	CASSQGQENSPLHF	TGTGCCAGCAGCCAGGGACAGGAAAATTCACCCCTCCACTTT
TRBV7-2	NA	TRBJ1-5	TRBD1	CASSLDRGYQPQHF	TGTGCCAGCAGCTTGGACAGGGGGTATCAGCCCCAGCATTTT
TRBV6-5	NA	TRBJ1-2	NA	CASSPSTGPGGYTF	TGTGCCAGCAGTCCCTCGACAGGCCCGGGGGGCTACACCTTC
TRBV5-6	NA	TRBJ2-3	NA	CASSARTSGADTQYF	TGTGCCAGCAGCGCCAGGACATCGGGGGCAGATACGCAGTATTTT
TRBV2	few	TRBJ1-5	TRBD1	CASSGPGQGGYQPQHF	TGTGCCAGCAGTGGGCCGGGACAGGGAGGGTATCAGCCCCAGCATTTT
TRBV7-2	NA	TRBJ2-6	NA	CASSLAPGGGANVLTF	TGTGCCAGCAGCTTAGCCCCTGGGGGCGGGGCCAACGTCCTGACTTTC
TRBV5-1	few	TRBJ1-5	NA	CASSYQGLSNQPQHF	TGCGCCAGCAGCTACCAGGGCCTTAGCAATCAGCCCCAGCATTTT
TRBV2	NA	TRBJ2-7	NA	CASSSQAYEQYF	TGTGCCAGCAGTTCACAGGCCTACGAGCAGTACTTC
TRBV5-6	NA	TRBJ1-4	NA	CASSSGHPNEKLFF	TGTGCCAGCAGCTCGGGACACCCTAATGAAAAACTGTTTTTT
TRBV28	NA	TRBJ2-7	NA	CASILHRATSYEQYF	TGTGCCAGCATATTGCACAGGGCAACTTCCTACGAGCAGTACTTC
TRBV5-1	NA	TRBJ2-7	TRBD1	CASSLMTGEPYEQYF	TGCGCCAGCAGCTTGATGACAGGGGAACCCTACGAGCAGTACTTC
TRBV7-8	NA	TRBJ2-2	NA	CASSSRTGELFF	TGTGCCAGCAGCTCCAGGACCGGGGAGCTGTTTTTT
TRBV3-1/TRBV3-2	few	TRBJ1-1	NA	CASSQVNTETIGAFF	TGTGCCAGCAGCCAAGTTAACACCGAAACCATCGGGGCTTTCTTT
TRBV3-1/TRBV3-2	NA	TRBJ1-1	NA	CASSQGGQLNTEAFF	TGTGCCAGCAGCCAAGGAGGGCAGTTGAACACTGAAGCTTTCTTT
TRBV9	NA	TRBJ1-3	NA	CASSVGGTNSGNTIYF	TGTGCCAGCAGCGTAGGGGGGACAAACTCTGGAAACACCATATATTTT
TRBV3-1/TRBV3-2	NA	TRBJ1-6	TRBD1	CASSQAPTGQGASPLHF	TGTGCCAGCAGCCAAGCCCCAACGGGACAGGGGGCTTCACCCCTCCACTTT
TRBV5-1	NA	TRBJ2-1	TRBD2	CASSSGTSVHEQFF	TGCGCCAGCAGCTCCGGGACTAGCGTCCATGAGCAGTTCTTC